This TCR beta chain comes out of a study of shared clonotypes between healthy human individuals. Libraries were prepared by immunoSEQ multiplex PCR; TCRdb keeps only in-frame clonotypes and omits some of them. The table includes about 2 million clones, over 85% detected once. Selected positively for CCR7 and CD45RO-negative, naive CD8 cells excluded terminally differentiated effector memory CD45RA+ cells. There are 13 residues in the CDR3. V was pared by 1 base and J by 3 bases, with 6 bases between. The germline V gene encodes CDR1 LNHDA and CDR2 SQIVND (reference sequence). The TCR comes from a man aged 18 to 30 in good health. The V and J genes are TRBV19 and TRBJ2-5; D is possibly TRBD1 (5 bases). Input material: naive CD8+ T cells sorted from blood. CDR3 nucleotide sequence: TGTGCCAGTAGTATAGGGGGCAAAGAGACCCAGTACTTC. Residues: CASSIGGKETQYF.